This T cell receptor (beta chain) was observed in a study of molecular identifiers for immune sequencing clone quantification. As for this clonotype: A single base separates this from a much larger clone, so it may be a read error.

MiXCR, run by TCRdb on the PCR reads, gives a single entry per CDR3 protein. The sample consists of around 320,000 distinct CDR3 sequences, under 25% of them appearing once. The sample was naive CD8+ T cells from blood, with Jurkat cell RNA spiked in. Subset meaning: FACS-sorted CD8+CD4-CCR7+CD45RA+ naive T cells. This TCR was sampled from a human donor in good health. Some libraries in this study had Jurkat cell RNA spiked in.

The DNA of the CDR3 is TGTGCCAGCAGCCAAGAGACTAGTACCTACGCGCAGTACTTC. Its translation: CASSQETSTYAQYF. The rearrangement joins TRBV7-2 to TRBJ2-7; D possibly corresponds to TRBD2 (6 bases). The germline V gene encodes CDR1 SGHTA and CDR2 FQGNSA. CDR3 length equals 14 residues.